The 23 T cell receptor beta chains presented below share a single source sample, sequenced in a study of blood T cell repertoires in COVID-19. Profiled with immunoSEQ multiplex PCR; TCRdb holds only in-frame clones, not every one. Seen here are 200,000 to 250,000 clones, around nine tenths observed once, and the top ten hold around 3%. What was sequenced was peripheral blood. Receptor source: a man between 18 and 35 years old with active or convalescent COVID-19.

This CDR3 reads CASSSDFVRRMNTEAFF. In nucleotides, the CDR3 is TGTGCCAGCAGCTCGGACTTTGTCCGCAGGATGAACACTGAAGCTTTCTTT. The chain employs TRBV5-5 and TRBJ1-1; D call uncertain. The germline V and J ends were trimmed by 3 bases and 0 bases, with 18 bases remaining between them. This CDR3 spans 17 amino acids. Germline loops: CDR1 SGHKS, CDR2 YYEKEE (reference sequence). Variable domain in full (rest from reference TRBV5-5 and TRBJ1-1): DAGVTQSPTHLIKTRGQQVTLRCSPISGHKSVSWYQQVLGQGPQFIFQYYEKEERGRGNFPDRFSARQFPNYSSELNVNALLLGDSALYLCASSSDFVRRMNTEAFFGQGTRLTVV.

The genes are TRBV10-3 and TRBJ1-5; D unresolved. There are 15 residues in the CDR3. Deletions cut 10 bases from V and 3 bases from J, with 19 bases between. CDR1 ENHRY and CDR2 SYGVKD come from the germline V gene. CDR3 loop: CATSEALDLNQPQHF. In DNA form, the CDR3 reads TGTGCCACAAGCGAGGCACTCGACCTCAATCAGCCCCAGCATTTT.

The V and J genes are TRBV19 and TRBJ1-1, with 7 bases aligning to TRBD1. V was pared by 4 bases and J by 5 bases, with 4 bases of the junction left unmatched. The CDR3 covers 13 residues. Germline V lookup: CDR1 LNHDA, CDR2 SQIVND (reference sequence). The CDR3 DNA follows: TGTGCCAGTAGTACACAGGGGAGGACTGAAGCTTTCTTT. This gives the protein CASSTQGRTEAFF.

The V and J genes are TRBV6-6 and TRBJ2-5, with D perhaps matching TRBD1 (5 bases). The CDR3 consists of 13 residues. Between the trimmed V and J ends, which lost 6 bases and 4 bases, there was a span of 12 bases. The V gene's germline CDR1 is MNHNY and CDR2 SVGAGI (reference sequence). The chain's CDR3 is CASRKDIRETQYF. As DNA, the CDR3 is TGTGCCAGCAGAAAGGACATCCGAGAGACCCAGTACTTC.

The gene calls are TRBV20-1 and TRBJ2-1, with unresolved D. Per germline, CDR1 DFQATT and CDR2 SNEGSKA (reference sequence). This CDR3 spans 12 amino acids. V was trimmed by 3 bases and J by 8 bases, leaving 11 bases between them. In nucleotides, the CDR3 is TGCAGTGCTAGTCCCACCCGGGATGAGCAGTTCTTC. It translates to CSASPTRDEQFF.

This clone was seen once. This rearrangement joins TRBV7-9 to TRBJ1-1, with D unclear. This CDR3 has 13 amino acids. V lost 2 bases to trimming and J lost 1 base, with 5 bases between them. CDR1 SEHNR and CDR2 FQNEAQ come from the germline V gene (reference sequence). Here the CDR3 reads CASSLTGNTEAFF. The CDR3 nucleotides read TGTGCCAGCAGCTTAACCGGGAACACTGAAGCTTTCTTT.

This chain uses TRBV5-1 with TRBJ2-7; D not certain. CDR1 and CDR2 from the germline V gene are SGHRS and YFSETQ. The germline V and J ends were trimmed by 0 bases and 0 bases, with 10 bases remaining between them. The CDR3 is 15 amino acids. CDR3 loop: CASSLVSSSSYEQYF. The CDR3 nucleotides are TGCGCCAGCAGCTTGGTGTCGTCGAGCTCCTACGAGCAGTACTTC.

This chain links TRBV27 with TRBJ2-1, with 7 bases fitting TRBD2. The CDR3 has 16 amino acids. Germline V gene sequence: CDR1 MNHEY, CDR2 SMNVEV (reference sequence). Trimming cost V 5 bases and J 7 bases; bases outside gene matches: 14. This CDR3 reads CASSLRRAGAGNEQFF. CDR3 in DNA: TGTGCCAGCAGTCTGCGTAGGGCGGGAGCGGGGAATGAGCAGTTCTTC.

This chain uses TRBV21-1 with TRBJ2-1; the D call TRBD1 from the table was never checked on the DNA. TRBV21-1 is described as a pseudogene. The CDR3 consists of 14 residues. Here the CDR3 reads CASSKRDRYNEQFF. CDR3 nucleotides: TGTGCCAGCAGCAAACGGGACAGGTACAATGAGCAGTTCTTC.

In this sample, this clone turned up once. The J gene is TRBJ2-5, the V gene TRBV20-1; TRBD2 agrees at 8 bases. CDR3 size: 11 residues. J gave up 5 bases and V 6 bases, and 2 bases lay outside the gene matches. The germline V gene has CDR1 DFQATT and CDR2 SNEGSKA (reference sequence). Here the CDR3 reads CSAGLVETQYF. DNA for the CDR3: TGCAGTGCGGGACTAGTGGAGACCCAGTACTTC.

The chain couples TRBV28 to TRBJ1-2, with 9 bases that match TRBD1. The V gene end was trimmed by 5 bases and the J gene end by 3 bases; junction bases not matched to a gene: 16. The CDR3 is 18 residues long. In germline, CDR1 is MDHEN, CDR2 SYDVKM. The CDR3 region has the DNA TGTGCCAGCAGTACCATAATCAAACAGGGGGCGCTCTACTATGGCTACACCTTC. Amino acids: CASSTIIKQGALYYGYTF.

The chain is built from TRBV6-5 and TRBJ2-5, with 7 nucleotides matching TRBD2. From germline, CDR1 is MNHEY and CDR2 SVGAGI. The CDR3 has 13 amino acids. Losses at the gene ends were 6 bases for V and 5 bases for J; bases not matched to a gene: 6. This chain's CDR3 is CASRWGGVETQYF. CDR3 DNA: TGTGCCAGCAGATGGGGGGGAGTGGAGACCCAGTACTTC.

The DNA of the CDR3 is TGTGCCAGTCGCCTACTCCGGGAAGGTGGCTACACCTTC. This codes for CASRLLREGGYTF. V usage is TRBV6-5 and J usage is TRBJ1-2; D is uncertain. CDR3 length: 13 amino acids. Germline lookup yields CDR1 MNHEY and CDR2 SVGAGI. V was pared by 9 bases and J by 7 bases, with 18 bases between.

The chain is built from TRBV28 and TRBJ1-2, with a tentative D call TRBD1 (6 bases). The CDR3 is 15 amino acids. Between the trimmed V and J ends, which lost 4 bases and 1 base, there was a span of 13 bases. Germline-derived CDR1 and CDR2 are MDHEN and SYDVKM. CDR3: CASSSQDRLNYGYTF. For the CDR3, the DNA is TGTGCCAGCAGTTCCCAGGACAGACTTAACTATGGCTACACCTTC.

This chain's CDR3 is CASSLGLSTDTQYF. The DNA of the CDR3 is TGCGCCAGCAGCTTGGGCCTAAGCACAGATACGCAGTATTTT. This chain uses TRBV5-1 with TRBJ2-3; D remains ambiguous. V was clipped by 0 bases and J by 0 bases, with 5 bases between them. Germline CDR1 SGHRS, CDR2 YFSETQ. The CDR3 contains 14 residues.

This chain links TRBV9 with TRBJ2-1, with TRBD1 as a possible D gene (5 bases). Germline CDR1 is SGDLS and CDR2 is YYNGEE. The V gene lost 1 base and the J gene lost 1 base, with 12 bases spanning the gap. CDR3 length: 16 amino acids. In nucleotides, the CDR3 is TGTGCCAGCAGCGTAAGCAGGGCCGGTTCCTACAATGAGCAGTTCTTC. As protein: CASSVSRAGSYNEQFF.

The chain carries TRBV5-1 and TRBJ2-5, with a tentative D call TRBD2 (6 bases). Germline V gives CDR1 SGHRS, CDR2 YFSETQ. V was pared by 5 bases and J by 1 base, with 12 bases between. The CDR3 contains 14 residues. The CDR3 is CASRTSGVQETQYF. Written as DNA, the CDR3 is TGCGCCAGCAGGACCTCGGGGGTCCAAGAGACCCAGTACTTC.

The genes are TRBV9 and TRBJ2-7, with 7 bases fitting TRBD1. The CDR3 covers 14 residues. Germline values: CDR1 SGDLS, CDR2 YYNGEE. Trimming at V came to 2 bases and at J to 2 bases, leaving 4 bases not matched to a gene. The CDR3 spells CASSVSGQPYEQYF. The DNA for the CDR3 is TGTGCCAGCAGCGTCTCGGGACAGCCCTACGAGCAGTACTTC.

The CDR3 here is CASSPRSGGVPAFF. DNA for the CDR3: TGTGCCAGCAGCCCGAGATCAGGGGGCGTCCCGGCTTTCTTT. The rearrangement uses TRBV3-1 (or the pseudogene TRBV3-2) and TRBJ1-1, with 8 bases aligning to TRBD1. Germline CDR1 LGHDT, CDR2 YNNKEL (reference sequence). J was trimmed by 11 bases and V by 4 bases; bases with no gene match: 12. The CDR3 is made up of 14 amino acids.

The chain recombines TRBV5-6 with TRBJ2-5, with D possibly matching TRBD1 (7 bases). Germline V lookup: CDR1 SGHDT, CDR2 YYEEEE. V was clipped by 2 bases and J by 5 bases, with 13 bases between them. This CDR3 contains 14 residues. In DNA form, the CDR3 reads TGTGCCAGCAGCTTTACAGGGGCGGGGGAGACCCAGTACTTC. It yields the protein CASSFTGAGETQYF.

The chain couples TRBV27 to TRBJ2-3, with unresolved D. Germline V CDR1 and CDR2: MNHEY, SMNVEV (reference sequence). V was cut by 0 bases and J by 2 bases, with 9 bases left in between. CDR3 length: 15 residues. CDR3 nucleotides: TGTGCCAGCAGTTTATCTCGGCAGGTCACAGATACGCAGTATTTT. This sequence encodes CASSLSRQVTDTQYF.

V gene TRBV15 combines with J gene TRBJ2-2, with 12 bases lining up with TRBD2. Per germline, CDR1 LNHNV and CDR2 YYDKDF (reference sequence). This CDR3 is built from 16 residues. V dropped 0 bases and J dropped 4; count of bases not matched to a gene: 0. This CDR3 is CATSRELAGGTGELFF. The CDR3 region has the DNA TGTGCCACCAGCAGAGAACTAGCGGGAGGCACCGGGGAGCTGTTTTTT.

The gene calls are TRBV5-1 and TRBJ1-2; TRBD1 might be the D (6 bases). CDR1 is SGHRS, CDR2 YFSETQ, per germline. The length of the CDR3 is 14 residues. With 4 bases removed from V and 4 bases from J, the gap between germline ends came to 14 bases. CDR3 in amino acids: CASSPGQTFYGYTF. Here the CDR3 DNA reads TGCGCCAGCAGCCCCGGACAGACCTTCTATGGCTACACCTTC.